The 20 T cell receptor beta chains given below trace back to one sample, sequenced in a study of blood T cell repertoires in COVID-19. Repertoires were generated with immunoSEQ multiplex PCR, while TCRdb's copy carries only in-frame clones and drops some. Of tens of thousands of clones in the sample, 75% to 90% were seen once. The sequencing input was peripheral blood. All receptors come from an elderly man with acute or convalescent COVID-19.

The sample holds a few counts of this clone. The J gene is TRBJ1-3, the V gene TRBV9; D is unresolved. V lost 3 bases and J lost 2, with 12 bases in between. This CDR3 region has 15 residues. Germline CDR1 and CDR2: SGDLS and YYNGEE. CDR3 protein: CASSETALTGNTIYF. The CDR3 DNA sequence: TGTGCCAGCAGCGAAACAGCTCTTACTGGAAACACCATATATTTT.

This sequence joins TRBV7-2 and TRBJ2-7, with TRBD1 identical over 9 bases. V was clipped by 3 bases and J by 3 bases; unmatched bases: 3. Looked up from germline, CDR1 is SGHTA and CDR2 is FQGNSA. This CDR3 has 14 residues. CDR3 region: CASSFDRGFYEQYF. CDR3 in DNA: TGTGCCAGCAGCTTTGACAGGGGGTTCTACGAGCAGTACTTC.

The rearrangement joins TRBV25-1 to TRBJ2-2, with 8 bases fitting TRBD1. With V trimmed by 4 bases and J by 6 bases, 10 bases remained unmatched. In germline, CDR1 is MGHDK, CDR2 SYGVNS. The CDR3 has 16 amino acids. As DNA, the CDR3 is TGTGCCAGCAGTGGGACAGGGACCCCCCGGCCCGGGGAGCTGTTTTTT. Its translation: CASSGTGTPRPGELFF.

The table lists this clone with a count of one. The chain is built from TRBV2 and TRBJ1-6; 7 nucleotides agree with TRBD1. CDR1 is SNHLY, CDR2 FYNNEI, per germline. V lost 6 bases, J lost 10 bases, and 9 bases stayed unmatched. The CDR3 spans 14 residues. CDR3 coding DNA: TGTGCCAGCAGCGTAAGGGGGCAGAGATCACCCCTCCACTTT. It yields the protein CASSVRGQRSPLHF.

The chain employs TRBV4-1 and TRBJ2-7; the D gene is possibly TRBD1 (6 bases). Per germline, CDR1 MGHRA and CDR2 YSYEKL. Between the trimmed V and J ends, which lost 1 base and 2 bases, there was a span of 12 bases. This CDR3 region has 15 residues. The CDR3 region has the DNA TGCGCCAGCAGCCAAGGTTTACAGGGTACCTACGAGCAGTACTTC. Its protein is CASSQGLQGTYEQYF.

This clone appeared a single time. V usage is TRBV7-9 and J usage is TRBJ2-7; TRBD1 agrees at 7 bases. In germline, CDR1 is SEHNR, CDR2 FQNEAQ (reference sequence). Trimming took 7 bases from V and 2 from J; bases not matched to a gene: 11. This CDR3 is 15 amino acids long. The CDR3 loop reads CASITRAGGTYEQYF. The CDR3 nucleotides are TGTGCCAGCATTACGAGGGCAGGGGGTACCTACGAGCAGTACTTC.

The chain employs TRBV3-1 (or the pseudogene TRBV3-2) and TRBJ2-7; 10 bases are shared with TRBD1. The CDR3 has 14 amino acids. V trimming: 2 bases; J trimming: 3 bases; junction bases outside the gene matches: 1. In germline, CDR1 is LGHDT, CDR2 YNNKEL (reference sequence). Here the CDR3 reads CASSQRTGGYEQYF. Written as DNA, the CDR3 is TGTGCCAGCAGCCAACGGACAGGGGGCTACGAGCAGTACTTC.

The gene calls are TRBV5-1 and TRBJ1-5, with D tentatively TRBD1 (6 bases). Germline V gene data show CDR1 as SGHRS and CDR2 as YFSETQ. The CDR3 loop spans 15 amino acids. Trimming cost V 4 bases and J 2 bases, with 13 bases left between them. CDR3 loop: CASSPQGVGNQPQHF. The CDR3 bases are TGCGCCAGCAGCCCACAGGGCGTAGGCAATCAGCCCCAGCATTTT.

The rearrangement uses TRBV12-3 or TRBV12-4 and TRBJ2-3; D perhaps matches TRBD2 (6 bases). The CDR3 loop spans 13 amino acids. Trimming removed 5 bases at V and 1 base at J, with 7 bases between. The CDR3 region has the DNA TGTGCCAGCAGTGGGGAGGGCACAGATACGCAGTATTTT. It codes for CASSGEGTDTQYF.

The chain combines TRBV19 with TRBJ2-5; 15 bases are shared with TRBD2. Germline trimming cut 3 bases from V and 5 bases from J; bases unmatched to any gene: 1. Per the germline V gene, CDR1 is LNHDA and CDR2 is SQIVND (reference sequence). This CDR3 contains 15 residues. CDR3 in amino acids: CASSMGTSGRETQYF. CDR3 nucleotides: TGTGCCAGTAGTATGGGGACTAGCGGGAGGGAGACCCAGTACTTC.

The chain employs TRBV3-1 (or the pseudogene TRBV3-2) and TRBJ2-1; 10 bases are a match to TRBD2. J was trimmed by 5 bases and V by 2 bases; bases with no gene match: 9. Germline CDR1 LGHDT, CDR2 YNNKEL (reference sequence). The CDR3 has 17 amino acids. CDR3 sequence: CASSQSVLAGAHNEQFF. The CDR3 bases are TGTGCCAGCAGCCAATCGGTCCTAGCGGGAGCCCACAATGAGCAGTTCTTC.

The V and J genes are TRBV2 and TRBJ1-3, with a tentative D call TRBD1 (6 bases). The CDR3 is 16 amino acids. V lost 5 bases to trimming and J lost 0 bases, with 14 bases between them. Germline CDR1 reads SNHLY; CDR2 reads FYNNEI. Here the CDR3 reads CASSQIPTGSGNTIYF. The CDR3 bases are TGTGCCAGCAGTCAAATTCCGACAGGCTCTGGAAACACCATATATTTT.

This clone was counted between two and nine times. The CDR3: CASSFRPGRGETQYF. The CDR3 DNA reads as TGTGCCAGCAGCTTCCGGCCCGGGAGGGGGGAGACCCAGTACTTC. This chain links TRBV7-2 with TRBJ2-5, with 8 bases that match TRBD2. V shed 3 bases and J 5 bases; nucleotides not matched to a gene: 8. CDR3 length: 15 amino acids. Looked up from germline, CDR1 is SGHTA and CDR2 is FQGNSA.

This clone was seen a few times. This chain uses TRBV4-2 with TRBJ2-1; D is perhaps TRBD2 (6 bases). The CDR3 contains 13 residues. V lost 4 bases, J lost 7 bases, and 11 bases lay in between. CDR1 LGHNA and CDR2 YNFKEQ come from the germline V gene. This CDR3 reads CASSLRGNNEQFF. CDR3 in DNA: TGTGCCAGCAGCCTCCGGGGGAATAATGAGCAGTTCTTC.

This chain's CDR3 is CASRAGTAGPGELFF. CDR3 DNA sequence: TGTGCCAGCAGGGCTGGGACAGCGGGCCCCGGGGAGCTGTTTTTT. The chain employs TRBV6-5 and TRBJ2-2, with D tentatively TRBD1 (7 bases). V shed 6 bases and J shed 6 bases, with 17 bases lying between them. The CDR3 covers 15 residues. Germline CDR1 MNHEY, CDR2 SVGAGI.

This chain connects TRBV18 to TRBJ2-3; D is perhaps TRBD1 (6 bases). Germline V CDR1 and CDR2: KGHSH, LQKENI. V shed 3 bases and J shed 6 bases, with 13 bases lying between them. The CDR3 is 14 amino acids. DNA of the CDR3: TGTGCCAGCTCACCCCCGGGCGACAGGGATACGCAGTATTTT. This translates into CASSPPGDRDTQYF.

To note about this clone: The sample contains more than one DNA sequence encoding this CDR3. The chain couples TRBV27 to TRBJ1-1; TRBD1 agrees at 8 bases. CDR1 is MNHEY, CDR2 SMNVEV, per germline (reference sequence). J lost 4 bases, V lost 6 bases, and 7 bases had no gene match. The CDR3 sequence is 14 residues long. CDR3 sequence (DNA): TGTGCCAGCAGCCTCGGTACAGGGGGCACTGAAGCTTTCTTT. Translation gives CASSLGTGGTEAFF.

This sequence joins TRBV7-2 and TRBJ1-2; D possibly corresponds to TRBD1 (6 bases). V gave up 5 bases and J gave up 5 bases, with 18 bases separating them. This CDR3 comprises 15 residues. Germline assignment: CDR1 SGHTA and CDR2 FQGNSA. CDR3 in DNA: TGTGCCAGCAGCCCCTACGGGGGGCGCGAATATGGCTACACCTTC. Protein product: CASSPYGGREYGYTF.

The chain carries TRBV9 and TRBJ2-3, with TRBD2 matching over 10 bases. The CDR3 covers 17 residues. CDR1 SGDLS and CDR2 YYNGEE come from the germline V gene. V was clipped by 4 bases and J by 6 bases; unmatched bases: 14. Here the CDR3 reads CASSPRTSGSLGDTQYF. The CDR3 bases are TGTGCCAGCAGCCCACGGACTAGCGGCTCGCTGGGGGATACGCAGTATTTT.

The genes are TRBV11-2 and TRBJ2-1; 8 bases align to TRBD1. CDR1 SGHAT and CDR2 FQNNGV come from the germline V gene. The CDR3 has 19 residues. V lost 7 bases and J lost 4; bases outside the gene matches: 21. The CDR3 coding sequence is TGTGCCAGCATTTCCAACTCAGGGGGCTACCCATCCTGGTACAATGAGCAGTTCTTC. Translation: CASISNSGGYPSWYNEQFF. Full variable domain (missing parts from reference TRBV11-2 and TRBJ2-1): EAGVAQSPRYKIIEKRQSVAFWCNPISGHATLYWYQQILGQGPKLLIQFQNNGVVDDSQLPKDRFSAERLKGVDSTLKIQPAKLEDSAVYLCASISNSGGYPSWYNEQFFGPGTRLTVL.